The 12 T cell receptor beta chains presented below share a single source sample, sequenced in a study of T cell repertoires in cytomegalovirus infection. TCRdb ran MiXCR on the reads and lists one entry per CDR3 protein. The sample consists of 630,000 or so distinct CDR3 sequences, roughly 26% of them appearing once. Sequenced sample: CD8+ T cells from PBMCs. These receptors were obtained from a human donor in good health (CMV status not recorded). Some clones in this sample may be carry-over from other donors' samples.

This clonotype has ten or more counts. The chain combines TRBV29-1 with TRBJ2-3, with unresolved D. V lost 3 bases, J lost 5 bases, and 6 bases lay in between. The CDR3 length is 11 residues. The V gene's germline CDR1 is SQVTM and CDR2 ANQGSEA. The chain's CDR3 is CSVEHLDTQYF. In DNA form, the CDR3 reads TGCAGCGTTGAGCACCTAGATACGCAGTATTTT.

Comments on this clonotype: This sequence may be a read error, since a much larger clone differs from it by one base. J is TRBJ1-4 and V is TRBV7-2; 7 bases map to TRBD1. The CDR3 contains 15 residues. CDR1 and CDR2 from the germline V gene are SGHTA and FQGNSA. The CDR3 region has the DNA TGTGTCAGCAGCTTAAACAGGGGCGCTAATGAAAAACTGTTTTTT. It encodes CVSSLNRGANEKLFF.

The V gene is TRBV19, the J gene TRBJ2-1, with D unresolved. CDR1 and CDR2 from the germline V gene are LNHDA and SQIVND (reference sequence). CDR3 size: 14 residues. Trimming stripped 3 bases from V and 0 bases from J, with 6 bases between. The chain's CDR3 is CASSIQSSYNEQFF. The CDR3 DNA reads TGTGCCAGTAGTATCCAGAGCTCCTACAATGAGCAGTTCTTC.

This clonotype was counted a few times. This chain uses TRBV7-9 with TRBJ1-5, with 7 bases that match TRBD1. Looked up from germline, CDR1 is SEHNR and CDR2 is FQNEAQ (reference sequence). The CDR3 totals 15 residues. V was pared by 5 bases and J by 0 bases, with 4 bases of the junction left unmatched. CDR3 sequence: CASSKGQYSNQPQHF. In DNA form, the CDR3 reads TGTGCCAGCAGCAAGGGACAGTATAGCAATCAGCCCCAGCATTTT.

This clonotype was found a few times. The chain combines TRBV20-1 with TRBJ1-2, with TRBD1 as a possible D gene (5 bases). V was shortened by 3 bases and J by 6 bases, with 17 bases between the two germline ends. CDR3 length: 14 residues. Germline V CDR1 and CDR2: DFQATT, SNEGSKA (reference sequence). The CDR3 sequence: CSARGTGKSNGYTF. CDR3 DNA: TGCAGTGCTAGGGGGACTGGGAAATCGAATGGCTACACCTTC.

V usage is TRBV23-1 and J usage is TRBJ2-2; D might be TRBD2 (7 bases). TRBV23-1 carries the ORF label, with uncertain function. Trimming removed 0 bases from V and 9 bases from J, with 11 bases in between. This CDR3 has 14 amino acids. DNA for the CDR3: TGCGCCAGCAGTCAATCGTGGGGGGGCCGGGAGCTGTTTTTT. Translating it yields CASSQSWGGRELFF.

This clonotype was detected only a few times. The gene calls are TRBV6-2 or TRBV6-3 and TRBJ1-6; D remains unclear. There are 16 residues in the CDR3. Germline V gene lookup returns CDR1 MNHEY and CDR2 SVGEGT. V gave up 2 bases and J gave up 0 bases, with 8 bases separating them. The CDR3 sequence is CASSYGWRSYNSPLHF. The CDR3, as DNA: TGTGCCAGCAGTTACGGCTGGCGCTCCTATAATTCACCCCTCCACTTT.

This clonotype came up many times. V gene TRBV28 combines with J gene TRBJ2-1, with 13 bases matching TRBD2. V trimming: 3 bases; J trimming: 7 bases; junction bases outside the gene matches: 9. The CDR3 sequence is 17 residues long. Per germline, CDR1 MDHEN and CDR2 SYDVKM. CDR3 residues: CASSFPTSGGARNEQFF. The CDR3 DNA follows: TGTGCCAGCAGTTTCCCCACTAGCGGGGGGGCTCGGAATGAGCAGTTCTTC.

This clonotype came up many times. This chain links TRBV7-9 with TRBJ2-7; TRBD2 aligns across 7 bases. The CDR3 is 15 residues long. The V segment lost 5 bases and the J segment 3 bases; nucleotides outside the gene matches: 10. Germline V gene data show CDR1 as SEHNR and CDR2 as FQNEAQ (reference sequence). The CDR3 loop is CASSPPSGEHYEQYF. The CDR3 nucleotides read TGTGCCAGCAGCCCCCCCAGCGGGGAACACTACGAGCAGTACTTC.

The chain carries TRBV5-5 and TRBJ2-7, with no clear D. Between the trimmed V and J ends, which lost 4 bases and 1 base, there was a span of 18 bases. Looked up from germline, CDR1 is SGHKS and CDR2 is YYEKEE (reference sequence). The CDR3 contains 16 residues. The CDR3 DNA follows: TGTGCCAGCAGCCCCCTTGGGCAGCTCCTTTCCTACGAGCAGTACTTC. Its translation: CASSPLGQLLSYEQYF. Combining the CDR3 with reference TRBV5-5 and TRBJ2-7 gives the whole variable domain DAGVTQSPTHLIKTRGQQVTLRCSPISGHKSVSWYQQVLGQGPQFIFQYYEKEERGRGNFPDRFSARQFPNYSSELNVNALLLGDSALYLCASSPLGQLLSYEQYFGPGTRLTVT.

The chain links TRBV12-3 or TRBV12-4 to TRBJ1-4, with 7 bases lining up with TRBD1. This CDR3 contains 14 residues. J gave up 7 bases and V 5 bases, and 7 bases lay outside the gene matches. The CDR3 sequence: CASSPDRASEKLFF. DNA for the CDR3: TGTGCCAGCAGTCCCGACAGGGCCAGTGAAAAACTGTTTTTT.

This clonotype was seen more than once but under ten times. The chain links TRBV7-9 to TRBJ1-2; possible D gene TRBD1, 5 bases. Trimming cost V 4 bases and J 2 bases, with 23 bases left between them. The CDR3 consists of 18 residues. Germline V gene data show CDR1 as SEHNR and CDR2 as FQNEAQ (reference sequence). CDR3 residues: CASSSNSPPAGGNYGYTF. The CDR3 DNA follows: TGTGCCAGCAGCTCCAACTCCCCACCGGCGGGGGGAAACTATGGCTACACCTTC.